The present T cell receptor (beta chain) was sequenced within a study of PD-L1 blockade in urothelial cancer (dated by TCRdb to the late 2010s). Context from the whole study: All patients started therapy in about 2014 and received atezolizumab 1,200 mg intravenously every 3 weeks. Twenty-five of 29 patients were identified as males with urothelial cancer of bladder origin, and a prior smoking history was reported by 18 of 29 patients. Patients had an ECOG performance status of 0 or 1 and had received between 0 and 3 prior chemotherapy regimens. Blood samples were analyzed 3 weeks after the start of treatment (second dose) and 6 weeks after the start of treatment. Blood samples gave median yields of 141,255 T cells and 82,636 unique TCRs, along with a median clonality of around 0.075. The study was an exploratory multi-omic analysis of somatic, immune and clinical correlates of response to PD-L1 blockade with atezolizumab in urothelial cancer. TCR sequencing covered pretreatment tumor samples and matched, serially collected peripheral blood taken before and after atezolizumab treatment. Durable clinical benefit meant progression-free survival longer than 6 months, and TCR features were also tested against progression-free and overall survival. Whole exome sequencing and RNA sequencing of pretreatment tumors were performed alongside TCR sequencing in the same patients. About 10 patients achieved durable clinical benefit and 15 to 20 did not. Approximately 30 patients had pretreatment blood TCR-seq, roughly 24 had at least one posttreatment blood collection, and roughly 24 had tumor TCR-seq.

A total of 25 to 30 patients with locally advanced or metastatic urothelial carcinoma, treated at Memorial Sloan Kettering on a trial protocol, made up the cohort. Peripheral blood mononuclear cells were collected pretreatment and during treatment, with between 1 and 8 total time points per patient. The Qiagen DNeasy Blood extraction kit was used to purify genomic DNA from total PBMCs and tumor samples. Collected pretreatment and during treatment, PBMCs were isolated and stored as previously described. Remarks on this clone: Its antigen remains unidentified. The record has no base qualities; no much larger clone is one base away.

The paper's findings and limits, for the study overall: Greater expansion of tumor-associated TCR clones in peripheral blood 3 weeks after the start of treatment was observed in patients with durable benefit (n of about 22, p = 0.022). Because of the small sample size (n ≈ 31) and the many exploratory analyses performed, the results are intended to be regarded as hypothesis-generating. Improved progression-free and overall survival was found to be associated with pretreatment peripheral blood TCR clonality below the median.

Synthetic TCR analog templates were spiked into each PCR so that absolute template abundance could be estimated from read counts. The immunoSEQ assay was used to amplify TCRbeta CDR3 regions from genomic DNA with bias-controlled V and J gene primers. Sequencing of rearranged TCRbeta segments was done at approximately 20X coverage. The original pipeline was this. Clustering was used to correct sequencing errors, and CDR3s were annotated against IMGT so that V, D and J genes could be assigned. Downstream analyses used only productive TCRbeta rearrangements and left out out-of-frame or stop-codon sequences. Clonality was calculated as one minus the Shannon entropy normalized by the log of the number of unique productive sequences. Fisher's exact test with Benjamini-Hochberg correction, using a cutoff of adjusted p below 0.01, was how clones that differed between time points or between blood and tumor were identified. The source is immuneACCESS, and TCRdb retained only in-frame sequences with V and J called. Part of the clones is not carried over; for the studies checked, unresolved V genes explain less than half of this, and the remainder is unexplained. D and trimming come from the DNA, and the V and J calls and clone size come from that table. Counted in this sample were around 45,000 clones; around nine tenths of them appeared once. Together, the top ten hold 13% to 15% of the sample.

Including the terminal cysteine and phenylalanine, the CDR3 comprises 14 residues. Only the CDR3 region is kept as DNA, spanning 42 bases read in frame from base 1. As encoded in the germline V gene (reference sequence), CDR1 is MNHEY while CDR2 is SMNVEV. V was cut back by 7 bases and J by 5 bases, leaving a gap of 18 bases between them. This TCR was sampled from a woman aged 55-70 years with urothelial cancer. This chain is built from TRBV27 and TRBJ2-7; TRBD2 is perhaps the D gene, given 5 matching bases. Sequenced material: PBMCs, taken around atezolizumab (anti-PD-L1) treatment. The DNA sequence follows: TGTGCCAGCACCCCCTCGGGGTGGGCGGACGAGCAGTACTTC. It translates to CASTPSGWADEQYF.